The 6 T cell receptor beta chains below come from one sample, sequenced in a study of shared clonotypes between healthy human individuals. Measured with immunoSEQ multiplex PCR; TCRdb has only the in-frame clones, and not every one. The data hold more than 2 million clones, with approximately 94% observed a single time. Sequences were obtained from naive CD4+ T cells sorted from blood. Noted subset: CD45RA+ positively selected. These receptors all come from a man younger than 35 in good health.

V usage is TRBV19 and J usage is TRBJ1-2; 8 nucleotides match TRBD1. V shed 5 bases and J 4 bases; nucleotides not matched to a gene: 9. CDR3 length: 15 amino acids. Germline V gene data show CDR1 as LNHDA and CDR2 as SQIVND (reference sequence). CDR3 protein: CASSGQGVLGYGYTF. CDR3 in DNA: TGTGCCAGTAGTGGACAGGGCGTCCTAGGCTATGGCTACACCTTC. Full variable domain (remainder filled in from reference TRBV19 and TRBJ1-2): DGGITQSPKYLFRKEGQNVTLSCEQNLNHDAMYWYRQDPGQGLRLIYYSQIVNDFQKGDIAEGYSVSREKKESFPLTVTSAQKNPTAFYLCASSGQGVLGYGYTFGSGTRLTVV.

The chain links TRBV2 to TRBJ1-4; 9 nucleotides align to TRBD1. The CDR3 runs 16 residues. Germline trimming cut 8 bases from V and 0 bases from J; bases unmatched to any gene: 7. The germline V gene encodes CDR1 SNHLY and CDR2 FYNNEI. Here the CDR3 reads CASRRQGVATNEKLFF. Here the CDR3 DNA reads TGTGCCAGCCGGCGACAGGGGGTTGCAACTAATGAAAAACTGTTTTTT.

The rearrangement links TRBV2 to TRBJ2-2, with a tentative D call TRBD2 (7 bases). The ends were cut back, 2 bases at V and 4 bases at J, with 11 bases in the middle. Germline V gene lookup returns CDR1 SNHLY and CDR2 FYNNEI. This CDR3 spans 15 amino acids. The CDR3: CASSELRGGTGELFF. The CDR3 region has the DNA TGTGCCAGCAGTGAACTGAGGGGGGGCACCGGGGAGCTGTTTTTT.

J is TRBJ1-1 and V is TRBV5-4, with D perhaps matching TRBD1 (5 bases). Germline values: CDR1 SGHNT, CDR2 YYREEE (reference sequence). This CDR3 has 13 amino acids. Trimming stripped 5 bases from V and 0 bases from J, with 8 bases between. The CDR3 DNA reads as TGTGCCAGCAGTGCAGGGATGAACACTGAAGCTTTCTTT. Amino acids: CASSAGMNTEAFF.

V gene TRBV19 combines with J gene TRBJ2-4; D unresolved. Trimming stripped 4 bases from V and 0 bases from J, with 10 bases between. The germline V gene has CDR1 LNHDA and CDR2 SQIVND (reference sequence). The CDR3 contains 15 residues. The CDR3 is CASSSQSLAKNIQYF. CDR3 coding DNA: TGTGCCAGTAGTAGCCAGTCACTAGCCAAAAACATTCAGTACTTC.

For this clone: The same CDR3 is also encoded by other DNA sequences in this sample. The chain uses TRBV6-6 and TRBJ1-1; D perhaps matches TRBD1 (5 bases). CDR1 is MNHNY, CDR2 SVGAGI, per germline (reference sequence). Trimming took off 0 bases at V and 2 bases at J, with 7 bases between the two ends. The CDR3 is 14 residues long. CDR3: CASSYSQGNTEAFF. CDR3 sequence (DNA): TGTGCCAGCAGTTACTCTCAGGGTAACACTGAAGCTTTCTTT.